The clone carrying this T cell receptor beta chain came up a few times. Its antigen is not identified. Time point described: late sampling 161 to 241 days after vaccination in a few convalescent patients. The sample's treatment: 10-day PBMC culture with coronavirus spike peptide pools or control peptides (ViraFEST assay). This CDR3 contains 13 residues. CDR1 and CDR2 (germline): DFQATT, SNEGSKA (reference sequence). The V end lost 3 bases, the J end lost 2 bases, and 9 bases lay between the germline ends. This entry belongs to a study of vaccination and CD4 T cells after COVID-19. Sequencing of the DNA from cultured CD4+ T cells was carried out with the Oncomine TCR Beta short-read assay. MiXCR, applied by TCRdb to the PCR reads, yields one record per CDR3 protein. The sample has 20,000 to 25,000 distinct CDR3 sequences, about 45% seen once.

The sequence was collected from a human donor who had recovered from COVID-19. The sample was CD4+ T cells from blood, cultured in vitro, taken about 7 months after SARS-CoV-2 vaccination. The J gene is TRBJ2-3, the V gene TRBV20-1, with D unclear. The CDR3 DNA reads TGCAGTGCTAGTTTAGGATCCACAGATACGCAGTATTTT. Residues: CSASLGSTDTQYF.